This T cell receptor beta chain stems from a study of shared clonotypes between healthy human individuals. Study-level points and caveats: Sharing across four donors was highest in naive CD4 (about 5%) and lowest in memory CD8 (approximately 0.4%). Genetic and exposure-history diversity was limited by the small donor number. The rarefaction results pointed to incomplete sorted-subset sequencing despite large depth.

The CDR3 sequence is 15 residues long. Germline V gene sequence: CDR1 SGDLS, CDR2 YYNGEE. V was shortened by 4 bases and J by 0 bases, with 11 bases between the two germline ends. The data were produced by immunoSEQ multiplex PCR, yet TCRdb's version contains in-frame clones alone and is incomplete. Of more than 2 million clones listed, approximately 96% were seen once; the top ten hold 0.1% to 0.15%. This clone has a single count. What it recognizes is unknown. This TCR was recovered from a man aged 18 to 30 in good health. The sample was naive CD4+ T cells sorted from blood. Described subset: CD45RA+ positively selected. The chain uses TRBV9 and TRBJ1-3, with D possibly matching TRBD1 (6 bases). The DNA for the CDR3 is TGTGCCAGCAGCCAAAGGGGGGGCTCTGGAAACACCATATATTTT. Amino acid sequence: CASSQRGGSGNTIYF.